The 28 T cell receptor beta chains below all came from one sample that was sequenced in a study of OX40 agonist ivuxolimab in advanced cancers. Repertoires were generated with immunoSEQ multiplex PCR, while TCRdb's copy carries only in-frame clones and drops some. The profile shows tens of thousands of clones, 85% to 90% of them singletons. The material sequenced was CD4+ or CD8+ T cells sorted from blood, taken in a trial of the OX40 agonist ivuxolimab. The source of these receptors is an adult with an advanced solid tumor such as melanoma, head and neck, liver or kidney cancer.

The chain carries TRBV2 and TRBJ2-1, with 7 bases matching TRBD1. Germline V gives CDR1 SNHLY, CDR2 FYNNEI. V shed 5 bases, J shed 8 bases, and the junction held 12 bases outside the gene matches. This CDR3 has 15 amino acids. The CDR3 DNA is TGTGCCAGCAGTTCGGACAGGCCAAATGGGGATGAGCAGTTCTTC. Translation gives CASSSDRPNGDEQFF.

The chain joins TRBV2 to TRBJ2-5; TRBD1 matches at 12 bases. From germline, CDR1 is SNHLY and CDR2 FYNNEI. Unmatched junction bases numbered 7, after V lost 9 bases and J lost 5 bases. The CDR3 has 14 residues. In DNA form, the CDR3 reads TGTGCCAGTAGCCGGGACAGGGGGCTTGAGACCCAGTACTTC. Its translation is CASSRDRGLETQYF.

The CDR3 protein is CASSLSGRTGELFF. The CDR3 DNA is TGTGCCAGCAGTCTTAGCGGGAGAACCGGGGAGCTGTTTTTT. This chain joins TRBV6-5 and TRBJ2-2; TRBD2 matches 9 bases. This CDR3 comprises 14 residues. Germline loops: CDR1 MNHEY, CDR2 SVGAGI. J lost 5 bases, V lost 5 bases, and 3 bases had no gene match.

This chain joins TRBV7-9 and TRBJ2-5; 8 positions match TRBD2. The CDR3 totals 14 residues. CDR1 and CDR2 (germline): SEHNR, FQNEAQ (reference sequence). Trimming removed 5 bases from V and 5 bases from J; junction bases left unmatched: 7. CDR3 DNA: TGTGCCAGCAGCCCGACGGGAGGGGACGAGACCCAGTACTTC. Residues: CASSPTGGDETQYF.

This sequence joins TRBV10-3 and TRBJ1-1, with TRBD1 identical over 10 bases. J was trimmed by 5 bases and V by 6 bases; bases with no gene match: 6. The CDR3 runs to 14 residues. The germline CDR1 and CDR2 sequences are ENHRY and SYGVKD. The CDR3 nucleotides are TGTGCCATCAGCCGACAGGGGGCCGGTACTGAAGCTTTCTTT. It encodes CAISRQGAGTEAFF.

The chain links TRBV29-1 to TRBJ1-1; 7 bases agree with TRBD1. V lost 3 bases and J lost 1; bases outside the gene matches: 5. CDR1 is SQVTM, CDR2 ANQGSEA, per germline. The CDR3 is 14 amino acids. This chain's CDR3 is CSVDPGQRNTEAFF. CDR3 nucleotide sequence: TGCAGCGTTGATCCGGGACAGAGGAACACTGAAGCTTTCTTT. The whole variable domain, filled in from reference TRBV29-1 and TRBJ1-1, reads SAVISQKPSRDICQRGTSLTIQCQVDSQVTMMFWYRQQPGQSLTLIATANQGSEATYESGFVIDKFPISRPNLTFSTLTVSNMSPEDSSIYLCSVDPGQRNTEAFFGQGTRLTVV.

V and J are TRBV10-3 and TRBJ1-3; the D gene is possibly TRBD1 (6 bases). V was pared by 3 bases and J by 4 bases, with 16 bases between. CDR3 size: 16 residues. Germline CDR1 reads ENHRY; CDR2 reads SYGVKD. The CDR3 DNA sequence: TGTGCCATCAGTGACGTCACCTCCGGACAGGGAAACACCATATATTTT. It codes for CAISDVTSGQGNTIYF.

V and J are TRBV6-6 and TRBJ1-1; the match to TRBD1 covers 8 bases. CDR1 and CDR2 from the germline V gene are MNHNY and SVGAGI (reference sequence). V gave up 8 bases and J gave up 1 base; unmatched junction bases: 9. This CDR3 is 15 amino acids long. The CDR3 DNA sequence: TGTGCCAGCGCCCCAGGGGGCATAACGAACACTGAAGCTTTCTTT. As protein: CASAPGGITNTEAFF.

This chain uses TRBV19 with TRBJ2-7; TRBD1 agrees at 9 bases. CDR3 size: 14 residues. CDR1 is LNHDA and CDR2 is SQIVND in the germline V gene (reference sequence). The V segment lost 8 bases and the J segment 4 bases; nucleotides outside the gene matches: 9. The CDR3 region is CASAPGTGHYEQYF. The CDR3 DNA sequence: TGTGCCAGTGCACCTGGGACAGGGCATTACGAGCAGTACTTC.

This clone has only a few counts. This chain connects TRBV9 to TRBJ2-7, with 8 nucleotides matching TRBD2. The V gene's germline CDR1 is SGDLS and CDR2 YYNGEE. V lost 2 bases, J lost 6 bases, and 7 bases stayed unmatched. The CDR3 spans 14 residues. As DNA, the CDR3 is TGTGCCAGCAGCGTTACCAGCGGGAGTACCGAGCAGTACTTC. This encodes CASSVTSGSTEQYF.

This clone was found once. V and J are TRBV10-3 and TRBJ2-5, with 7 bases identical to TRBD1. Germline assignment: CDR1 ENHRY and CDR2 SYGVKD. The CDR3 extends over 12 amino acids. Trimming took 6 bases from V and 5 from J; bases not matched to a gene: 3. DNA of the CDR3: TGTGCCATCAGCACAGGGGAGGAGACCCAGTACTTC. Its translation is CAISTGEETQYF.

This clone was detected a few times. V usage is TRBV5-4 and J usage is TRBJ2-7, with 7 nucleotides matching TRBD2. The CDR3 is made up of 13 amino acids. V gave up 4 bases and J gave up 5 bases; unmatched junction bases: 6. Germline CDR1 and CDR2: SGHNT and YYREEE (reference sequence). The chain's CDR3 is CASSGRASDEQYF. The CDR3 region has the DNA TGTGCCAGCAGCGGGAGGGCTTCGGACGAGCAGTACTTC.

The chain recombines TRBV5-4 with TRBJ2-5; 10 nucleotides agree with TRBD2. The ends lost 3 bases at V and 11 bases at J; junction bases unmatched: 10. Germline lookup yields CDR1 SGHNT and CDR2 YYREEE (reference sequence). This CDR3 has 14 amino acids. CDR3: CASSSLAGGPEQYF. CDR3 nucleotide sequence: TGTGCCAGCAGCTCCTTAGCGGGAGGTCCTGAGCAGTACTTC.

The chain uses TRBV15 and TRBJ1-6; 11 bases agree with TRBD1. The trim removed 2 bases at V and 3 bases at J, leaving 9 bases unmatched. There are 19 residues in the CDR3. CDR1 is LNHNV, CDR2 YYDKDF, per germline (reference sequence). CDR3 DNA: TGTGCCACCAGCAGATTAGCGTCAGGGACAGGGGGCTATAATTCACCCCTCCACTTT. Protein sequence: CATSRLASGTGGYNSPLHF. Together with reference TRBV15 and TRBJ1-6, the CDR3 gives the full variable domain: DAMVIQNPRYQVTQFGKPVTLSCSQTLNHNVMYWYQQKSSQAPKLLFHYYDKDFNNEADTPDNFQSRRPNTSFCFLDIRSPGLGDTAMYLCATSRLASGTGGYNSPLHFGNGTRLTVT.

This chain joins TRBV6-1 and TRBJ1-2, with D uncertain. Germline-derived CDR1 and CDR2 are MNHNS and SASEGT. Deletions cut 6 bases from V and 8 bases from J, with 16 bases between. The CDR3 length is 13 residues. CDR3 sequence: CASSLSVGDGYTF. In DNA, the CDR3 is TGTGCCAGCAGCCTTTCTGTGGGAGACGGCTACACCTTC.

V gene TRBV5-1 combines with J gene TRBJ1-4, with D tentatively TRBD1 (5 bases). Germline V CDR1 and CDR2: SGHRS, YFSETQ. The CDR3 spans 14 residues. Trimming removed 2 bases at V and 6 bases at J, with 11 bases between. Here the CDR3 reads CASSFSGGDEKLFF. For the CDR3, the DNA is TGCGCCAGCAGCTTCTCCGGAGGGGATGAAAAACTGTTTTTT.

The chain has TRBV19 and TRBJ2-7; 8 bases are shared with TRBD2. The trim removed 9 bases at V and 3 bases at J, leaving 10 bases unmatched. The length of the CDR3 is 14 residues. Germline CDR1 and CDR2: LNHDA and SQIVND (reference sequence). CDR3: CASATSGRDYEQYF. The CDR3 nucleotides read TGTGCCAGCGCTACTAGCGGCAGAGACTACGAGCAGTACTTC.

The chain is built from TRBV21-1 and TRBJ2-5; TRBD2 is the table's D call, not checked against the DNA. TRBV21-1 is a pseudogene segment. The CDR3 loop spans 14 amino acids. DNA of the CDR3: TGTGCCAGCAGCAGACTAGCGGGACAAGAGACCCAGTACTTC. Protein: CASSRLAGQETQYF.

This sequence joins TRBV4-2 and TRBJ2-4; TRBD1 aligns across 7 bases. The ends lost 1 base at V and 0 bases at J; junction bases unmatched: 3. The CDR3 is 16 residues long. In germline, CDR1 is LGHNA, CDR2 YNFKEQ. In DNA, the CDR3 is TGTGCCAGCAGCCAAGTGGCAGGGGGAGCCAAAAACATTCAGTACTTC. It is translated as CASSQVAGGAKNIQYF.

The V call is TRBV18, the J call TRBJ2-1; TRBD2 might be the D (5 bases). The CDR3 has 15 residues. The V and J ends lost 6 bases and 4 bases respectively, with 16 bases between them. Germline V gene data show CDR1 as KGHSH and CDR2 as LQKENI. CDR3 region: CASSTGGARYNEQFF. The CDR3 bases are TGTGCCAGCTCTACCGGAGGTGCTAGGTACAATGAGCAGTTCTTC.

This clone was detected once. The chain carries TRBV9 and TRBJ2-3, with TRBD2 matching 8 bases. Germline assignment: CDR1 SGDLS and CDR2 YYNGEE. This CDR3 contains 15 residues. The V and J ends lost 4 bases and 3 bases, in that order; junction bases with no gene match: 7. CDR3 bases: TGTGCCAGCAGCCTATCGGCGGGAGGAACAGATACGCAGTATTTT. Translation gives CASSLSAGGTDTQYF.

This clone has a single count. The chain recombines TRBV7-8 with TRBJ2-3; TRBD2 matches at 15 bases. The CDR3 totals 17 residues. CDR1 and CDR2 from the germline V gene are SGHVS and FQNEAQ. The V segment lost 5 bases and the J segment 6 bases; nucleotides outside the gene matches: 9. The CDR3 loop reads CASSPTRTSGREDTQYF. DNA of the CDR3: TGTGCCAGCAGCCCCACTAGGACTAGCGGGAGGGAGGATACGCAGTATTTT.

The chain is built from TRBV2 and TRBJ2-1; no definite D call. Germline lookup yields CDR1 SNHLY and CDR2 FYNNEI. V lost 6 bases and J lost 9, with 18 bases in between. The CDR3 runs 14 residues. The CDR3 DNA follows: TGTGCCAGCAGCGCCAATGGCCACGGTGGTGAGCAGTTCTTC. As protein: CASSANGHGGEQFF.

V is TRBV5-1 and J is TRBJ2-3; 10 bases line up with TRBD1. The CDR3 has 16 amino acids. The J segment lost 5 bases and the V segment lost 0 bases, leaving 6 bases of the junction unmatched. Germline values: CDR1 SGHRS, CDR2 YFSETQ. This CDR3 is CASSLEGTGELDTQYF. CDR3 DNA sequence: TGCGCCAGCAGCTTGGAAGGGACAGGGGAATTAGATACGCAGTATTTT.

In nucleotides, the CDR3 is TGTGCCAGTAGCACAACAGGCACTACTGGAAACACCATATATTTT. Protein product: CASSTTGTTGNTIYF. The V call is TRBV7-8, the J call TRBJ1-3; maybe TRBD1 (5 bases). V was clipped by 9 bases and J by 2 bases, with 17 bases between them. Germline values: CDR1 SGHVS, CDR2 FQNEAQ. CDR3 length equals 15 residues.

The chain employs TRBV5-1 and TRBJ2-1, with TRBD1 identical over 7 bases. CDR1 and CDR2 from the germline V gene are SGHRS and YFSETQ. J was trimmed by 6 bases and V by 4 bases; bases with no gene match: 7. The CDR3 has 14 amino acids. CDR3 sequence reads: CASSVQGTGNEQFF. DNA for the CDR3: TGCGCCAGCAGCGTACAGGGGACGGGCAATGAGCAGTTCTTC. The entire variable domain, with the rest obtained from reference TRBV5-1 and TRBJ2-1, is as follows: KAGVTQTPRYLIKTRGQQVTLSCSPISGHRSVSWYQQTPGQGLQFLFEYFSETQRNKGNFPGRFSGRQFSNSRSEMNVSTLELGDSALYLCASSVQGTGNEQFFGPGTRLTVL.

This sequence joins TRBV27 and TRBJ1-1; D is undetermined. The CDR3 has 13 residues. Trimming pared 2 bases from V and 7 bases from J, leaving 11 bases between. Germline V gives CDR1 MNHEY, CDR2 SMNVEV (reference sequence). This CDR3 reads CASSLLGSFEAFF. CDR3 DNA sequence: TGTGCCAGCAGTTTACTGGGGTCGTTTGAAGCTTTCTTT.

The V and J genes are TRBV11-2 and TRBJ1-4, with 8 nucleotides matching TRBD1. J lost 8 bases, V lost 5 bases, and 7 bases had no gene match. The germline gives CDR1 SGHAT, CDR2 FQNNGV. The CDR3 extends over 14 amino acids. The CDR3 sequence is CASSPQGASEKLFF. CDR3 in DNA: TGTGCCAGCAGCCCGCAGGGGGCGAGCGAAAAACTGTTTTTT. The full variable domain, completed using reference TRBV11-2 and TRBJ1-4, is EAGVAQSPRYKIIEKRQSVAFWCNPISGHATLYWYQQILGQGPKLLIQFQNNGVVDDSQLPKDRFSAERLKGVDSTLKIQPAKLEDSAVYLCASSPQGASEKLFFGSGTQLSVL.